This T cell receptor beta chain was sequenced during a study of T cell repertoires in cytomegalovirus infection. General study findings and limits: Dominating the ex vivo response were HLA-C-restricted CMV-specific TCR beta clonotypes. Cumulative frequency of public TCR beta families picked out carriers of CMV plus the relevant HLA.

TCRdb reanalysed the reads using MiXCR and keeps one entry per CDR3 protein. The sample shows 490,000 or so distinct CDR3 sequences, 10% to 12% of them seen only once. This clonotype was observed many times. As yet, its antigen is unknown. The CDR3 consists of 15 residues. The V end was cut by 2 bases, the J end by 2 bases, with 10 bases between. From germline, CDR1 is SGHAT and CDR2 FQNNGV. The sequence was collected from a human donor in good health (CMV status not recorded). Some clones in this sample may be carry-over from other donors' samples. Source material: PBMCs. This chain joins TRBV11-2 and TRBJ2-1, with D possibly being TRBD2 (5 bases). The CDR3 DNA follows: TGTGCCAGCAGCTTAAGGGTGGGAGCCTACAATGAGCAGTTCTTC. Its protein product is CASSLRVGAYNEQFF.